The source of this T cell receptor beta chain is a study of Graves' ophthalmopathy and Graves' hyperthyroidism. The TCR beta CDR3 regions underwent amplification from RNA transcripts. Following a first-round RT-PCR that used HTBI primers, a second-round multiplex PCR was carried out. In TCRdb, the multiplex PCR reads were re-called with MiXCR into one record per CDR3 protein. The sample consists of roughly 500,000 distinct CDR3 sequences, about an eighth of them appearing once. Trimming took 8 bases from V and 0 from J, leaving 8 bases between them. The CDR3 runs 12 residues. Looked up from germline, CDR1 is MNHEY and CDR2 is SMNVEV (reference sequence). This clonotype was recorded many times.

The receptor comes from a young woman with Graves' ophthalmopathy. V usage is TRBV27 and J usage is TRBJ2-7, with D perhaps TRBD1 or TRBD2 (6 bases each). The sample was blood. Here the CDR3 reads CASGGGSYEQYF. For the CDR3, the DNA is TGTGCCAGCGGAGGGGGCTCCTACGAGCAGTACTTC.